Listed here is a single T cell receptor (beta chain). Germline V lookup: CDR1 LNHDA, CDR2 SQIVND (reference sequence). The CDR3 spans 14 residues. After removal of 5 bases from V and 6 bases from J, the junction contained 6 bases not matched to a gene. This entry belongs to a study of blood T cell repertoires in COVID-19. Overall study context: Nucleic acid was either cDNA or gDNA, and it came from T cells, B-cell-depleted T cells, or PBMCs.

The assay was immunoSEQ multiplex PCR, and TCRdb's table has in-frame clones only and misses some. Of some 190,000 clones in the sample, around 85% were seen once. V is TRBV19 and J is TRBJ1-4, with 7 positions matching TRBD1. The sample consisted of peripheral blood. The TCR was taken from a man older than 75 with COVID-19, enrolled during active disease. The CDR3: CASSRRDSDEKLFF. Here the CDR3 DNA reads TGTGCCAGTAGTCGTCGGGACAGCGATGAAAAACTGTTTTTT.